What follows are 22 T cell receptor beta chains derived from one specimen sequenced in a study of T cells after posttransplantation cyclophosphamide. Generated by immunoSEQ multiplex PCR, the TCRdb table keeps only in-frame clones and is missing some. The profile covers under 15,000 clones, none occurring a single time. Busulfan-fludarabine conditioning, marrow transplant, and cyclophosphamide on days +3 and +4 were administered. The sample in question was PBMCs, obtained after allogeneic stem cell transplant with posttransplant cyclophosphamide. The receptors were sampled from a female patient aged 40-49 years who received an allogeneic stem cell transplant from a related donor, was CMV-positive, and had acute GVHD only. Some T cells could come from the graft donor.

This clone was observed a few times. J is TRBJ2-5 and V is TRBV7-3, with a possible D match to TRBD1 (6 bases). In germline, CDR1 is SGHTA, CDR2 FQGTGA. Trimming removed 4 bases at V and 1 base at J, with 13 bases between. This CDR3 has 15 residues. The CDR3 spells CASSSASRGQETQYF. CDR3 nucleotides: TGTGCCAGCAGCTCCGCCTCCAGGGGCCAAGAGACCCAGTACTTC.

This clone was observed at least ten times. This rearrangement joins TRBV6-5 to TRBJ2-1; 9 positions match TRBD2. V was clipped by 2 bases and J by 4 bases; unmatched bases: 3. The CDR3 length is 15 residues. Per germline, CDR1 MNHEY and CDR2 SVGAGI. CDR3 sequence: CASSYLAGNYNEQFF. The CDR3 nucleotides are TGTGCCAGCAGTTACCTAGCGGGGAATTACAATGAGCAGTTCTTC.

The chain joins TRBV14 to TRBJ1-2, with a weak D call TRBD1 (6 bases). CDR3 length: 18 residues. V was shortened by 0 bases and J by 4 bases, with 21 bases between the two germline ends. Per the germline V gene, CDR1 is SGHDN and CDR2 is FVKESK. The CDR3 spells CASSQDRKTVKTGYGYTF. DNA of the CDR3: TGTGCCAGCAGCCAAGACCGCAAGACCGTCAAGACAGGCTATGGCTACACCTTC.

There are many counts of this clone. V and J are TRBV10-3 and TRBJ2-2, with a tentative D call TRBD1 (6 bases). Trimming left V 6 bases short and J 6 bases short, with 8 bases between. The CDR3 is 12 amino acids. Germline values: CDR1 ENHRY, CDR2 SYGVKD. The CDR3: CAISSGAGELFF. As DNA, the CDR3 is TGTGCCATCAGCTCAGGGGCCGGGGAGCTGTTTTTT.

There are many counts of this clone. The chain is built from TRBV5-6 and TRBJ1-1; D is unclear. Germline V gives CDR1 SGHDT, CDR2 YYEEEE. The CDR3 is 12 amino acids. The V and J ends lost 2 bases and 1 base respectively, with 3 bases between them. CDR3: CASSFQNTEAFF. CDR3 sequence (DNA): TGTGCCAGCAGCTTCCAGAACACTGAAGCTTTCTTT.

There are many counts of this clone. The rearrangement joins TRBV6-5 to TRBJ2-7; D gene unclear. V dropped 0 bases and J dropped 5 bases, with 14 bases sitting between them. Germline CDR1 reads MNHEY; CDR2 reads SVGAGI. CDR3 length: 15 residues. CDR3 DNA: TGTGCCAGCAGTTACTCGTTCGGGTTAAGCAACGAGCAGTACTTC. Its protein is CASSYSFGLSNEQYF.

This clone has at least ten counts. The chain links TRBV21-1 to TRBJ2-7; the D call in the table, TRBD2, was not verified against the DNA. TRBV21-1 is tagged as a pseudogene. The CDR3 sequence is 16 residues long. CDR3 sequence: CASSSLLPGRRLEQYV. Written as DNA, the CDR3 is TGTGCCAGCAGCTCCTTACTACCCGGGAGGAGGCTAGAGCAGTACGTC.

This clone occurred many times. V and J are TRBV10-3 and TRBJ2-4; 10 nucleotides line up with TRBD1. V was clipped by 4 bases and J by 4 bases; unmatched bases: 1. The CDR3 extends over 14 amino acids. The germline CDR1 and CDR2 sequences are ENHRY and SYGVKD. The CDR3 DNA reads as TGTGCCATCAGTGCGGGACAGGGGAAAAACATTCAGTACTTC. Translation gives CAISAGQGKNIQYF.

This clone came up many times. The chain recombines TRBV5-1 with TRBJ1-1; weak D call: TRBD1 (5 bases). Germline lookup yields CDR1 SGHRS and CDR2 YFSETQ. The germline V and J ends were trimmed by 0 bases and 4 bases, with 13 bases remaining between them. The CDR3 totals 15 residues. The CDR3 DNA follows: TGCGCCAGCAGCTTGGTTTGGGATAGGGGCACTGAAGCTTTCTTT. It is translated as CASSLVWDRGTEAFF.

This clone has at least ten counts. V usage is TRBV2 and J usage is TRBJ1-1; unclear D gene. The CDR3 extends over 11 amino acids. The V and J ends lost 6 bases and 2 bases respectively, with 4 bases between them. Germline CDR1 reads SNHLY; CDR2 reads FYNNEI. Here the CDR3 reads CASRANTEAFF. DNA for the CDR3: TGTGCCAGCAGGGCAAACACTGAAGCTTTCTTT.

This clone was observed a few times. The chain joins TRBV11-2 to TRBJ2-7, with 11 bases identical to TRBD1. Trimming cost V 1 base and J 5 bases; bases outside gene matches: 4. The CDR3 length is 15 residues. The germline V gene encodes CDR1 SGHAT and CDR2 FQNNGV. The CDR3 reads CASSLGGQGGDEQYV. Written as DNA, the CDR3 is TGTGCCAGCAGCTTAGGGGGACAGGGGGGGGACGAGCAGTACGTC.

This clone was detected ten times or more. The chain has TRBV4-1 and TRBJ2-5, with D uncertain. The germline V gene encodes CDR1 MGHRA and CDR2 YSYEKL. This CDR3 is 16 amino acids long. The germline V and J ends were trimmed by 4 bases and 2 bases, with 17 bases remaining between them. The CDR3 coding sequence is TGCGCCAGCAGCCCCCGGGTTGTCGGCAAACAAGAGACCCAGTACTTC. This encodes CASSPRVVGKQETQYF.

The chain employs TRBV2 and TRBJ2-4; TRBD1 agrees at 8 bases. Germline V gives CDR1 SNHLY, CDR2 FYNNEI. The CDR3 spans 14 residues. Germline trimming cut 7 bases from V and 6 bases from J; bases unmatched to any gene: 8. The CDR3 sequence is CASNRQGRGNIQYF. DNA for the CDR3: TGTGCCAGCAACCGACAGGGGCGCGGAAACATTCAGTACTTC. Combining the CDR3 with reference TRBV2 and TRBJ2-4 gives the whole variable domain EPEVTQTPSHQVTQMGQEVILRCVPISNHLYFYWYRQILGQKVEFLVSFYNNEISEKSEIFDDQFSVERPDGSNFTLKIRSTKLEDSAMYFCASNRQGRGNIQYFGAGTRLSVL.

This clone was found a few times. V is TRBV6-1 and J is TRBJ2-7; D perhaps matches TRBD1 (6 bases). Germline lookup yields CDR1 MNHNS and CDR2 SASEGT. CDR3 length equals 15 residues. Trimming shortened V by 5 bases and J by 2 bases, and 16 bases separated the two germline ends. In nucleotides, the CDR3 is TGTGCCAGCAGTAGTACAGGGAATCAACCCTACGAGCAGTACTTC. Translation: CASSSTGNQPYEQYF.

This clone was seen ten or more times. V and J are TRBV30 and TRBJ2-7; 8 positions agree with TRBD1. CDR3 length: 15 residues. Germline CDR1 is GTSNPN and CDR2 is SVGIG (reference sequence). Unmatched junction bases numbered 8, after V lost 1 base and J lost 3 bases. This CDR3 reads CAWSAWTGFDYEQYV. DNA of the CDR3: TGTGCCTGGAGTGCCTGGACAGGGTTCGACTACGAGCAGTACGTC.

This clone has ten or more counts. The V and J genes are TRBV4-2 and TRBJ1-6; D gene unclear. The CDR3 runs 14 residues. The ends were cut back, 0 bases at V and 6 bases at J, with 6 bases in the middle. Germline V gene lookup returns CDR1 LGHNA and CDR2 YNFKEQ. The CDR3 reads CASSQEPGNSPLHF. CDR3 DNA: TGTGCCAGCAGCCAAGAGCCGGGTAATTCACCCCTCCACTTT.

In this sample, this clone turned up many times. This chain joins TRBV2 and TRBJ2-5; D unresolved. V shed 7 bases and J shed 2 bases, with 11 bases lying between them. CDR3 length: 13 amino acids. Germline loops: CDR1 SNHLY, CDR2 FYNNEI. The CDR3 region is CASNRDTQETQYF. CDR3 nucleotide sequence: TGTGCCAGCAACCGTGACACACAAGAGACCCAGTACTTC. The full variable domain, rest sourced from reference TRBV2 and TRBJ2-5, is EPEVTQTPSHQVTQMGQEVILRCVPISNHLYFYWYRQILGQKVEFLVSFYNNEISEKSEIFDDQFSVERPDGSNFTLKIRSTKLEDSAMYFCASNRDTQETQYFGPGTRLLVL.

This clone occurred many times. The chain links TRBV4-2 to TRBJ1-1; 10 bases are a match to TRBD1. The CDR3 is 15 amino acids. The germline V gene encodes CDR1 LGHNA and CDR2 YNFKEQ. With 4 bases clipped from V and 4 bases from J, the junction kept 6 bases outside the gene matches. This CDR3 reads CASSPRGQGFTEAFF. The CDR3 coding sequence is TGTGCCAGCAGCCCCCGGGGACAGGGGTTCACTGAAGCTTTCTTT.

The V and J genes are TRBV29-1 and TRBJ1-2; TRBD1 might be the D (6 bases). V lost 6 bases, J lost 6 bases, and 20 bases lay in between. Germline V gene sequence: CDR1 SQVTM, CDR2 ANQGSEA. The CDR3 covers 14 residues. The CDR3 DNA reads TGCAGCGTGGGGGAGGTGGGGGGGGCGCATGGCTACACCTTC. As protein: CSVGEVGGAHGYTF.

In its sample, this clone was seen a few times. The chain combines TRBV11-3 with TRBJ2-1; possibly TRBD2 for D (6 bases). From germline, CDR1 is SGHNT and CDR2 YENEEA. The germline V and J ends were trimmed by 1 base and 5 bases, with 12 bases remaining between them. CDR3 size: 15 residues. Here the CDR3 reads CASSLVSGVDNEQFF. The CDR3 nucleotides are TGTGCCAGCAGCTTAGTTTCGGGGGTAGACAATGAGCAGTTCTTC. Drawing the rest from reference TRBV11-3 and TRBJ2-1, the complete variable domain is EAGVVQSPRYKIIEKKQPVAFWCNPISGHNTLYWYLQNLGQGPELLIRYENEEAVDDSQLPKDRFSAERLKGVDSTLKIQPAELGDSAVYLCASSLVSGVDNEQFFGPGTRLTVL.

This clone appeared many times. The chain couples TRBV5-4 to TRBJ2-7; 15 bases map to TRBD2. With 0 bases clipped from V and 9 bases from J, the junction kept 7 bases outside the gene matches. In germline, CDR1 is SGHNT, CDR2 YYREEE (reference sequence). This CDR3 spans 16 amino acids. CDR3 nucleotides: TGTGCCAGCAGCTTGGGCACCGGGACTAGCGGGGGGTGGCAGTACTTC. This codes for CASSLGTGTSGGWQYF. The full variable domain, with the rest looked up from reference TRBV5-4 and TRBJ2-7, is ETGVTQSPTHLIKTRGQQVTLRCSSQSGHNTVSWYQQALGQGPQFIFQYYREEENGRGNFPPRFSGLQFPNYSSELNVNALELDDSALYLCASSLGTGTSGGWQYFGPGTRLTVT.

This clone was found a few times. This rearrangement joins TRBV11-2 to TRBJ2-7; 12 nucleotides agree with TRBD2. The germline CDR1 and CDR2 sequences are SGHAT and FQNNGV. The CDR3 has 16 amino acids. Losses at the gene ends were 4 bases for V and 2 bases for J; bases not matched to a gene: 6. The CDR3 sequence: CASSWTSGEVAYEQYF. The CDR3 nucleotides read TGTGCCAGCAGCTGGACTAGCGGGGAAGTGGCCTACGAGCAGTACTTC.